The clone carrying this TCR beta chain was counted at least ten times. Its matching antigen is unknown. The TCR cDNA carried a universal primer site and UMIs from 5'RACE template switching. TCRdb called the 5' RACE reads again in MiXCR, with one record for every CDR3 protein. The table includes some 340,000 distinct CDR3 sequences, over 3.5% detected once. The data belong to a study of T cells after yellow fever vaccination. Points from the study as a whole: There was a possibility that FACS-sorted repertoires contained abundant clonotypes contaminating from the bulk population.

V shed 2 bases and J shed 5 bases, with 10 bases lying between them. Germline V gene sequence: CDR1 SGHDN, CDR2 FVKESK. This CDR3 is 15 amino acids long. The receptor comes from a man aged 18-30 years who received the YFV17D yellow fever vaccine. V usage is TRBV14 and J usage is TRBJ1-6; a possible D gene is TRBD1 (5 bases). Here the sequenced sample was PBMCs, taken 5 days after the yellow fever booster vaccination. The CDR3 bases are TGTGCCAGCAGCCAAAATTCAGGGAATAATTCACCCCTCCACTTT. Its protein product is CASSQNSGNNSPLHF. Complete variable domain (other parts from reference TRBV14 and TRBJ1-6): EAGVTQFPSHSVIEKGQTVTLRCDPISGHDNLYWYRRVMGKEIKFLLHFVKESKQDESGMPNNRFLAERTGGTYSTLKVQPAELEDSGVYFCASSQNSGNNSPLHFGNGTRLTVT.